The 25 T cell receptor beta chains below come from one sample, sequenced in a study of blood T cell repertoires in COVID-19 (dated by TCRdb to the early 2020s). Libraries were built with the immunoSEQ multiplex PCR assay. TCRdb obtained this table from immuneACCESS and retained in-frame rearrangements with V and J assigned. These tables miss some clones; where compared with another copy, unresolved V genes account for less than half of the shortfall, and the remainder is unexplained. The sample has fewer than 85,000 clones on record, roughly 83% of them singletons. 6.9% of the sample is held by the ten biggest clonotypes. The specimen was peripheral blood. These receptors came from a man aged 25 to 40 with COVID-19, enrolled during active disease.

The chain joins TRBV30 to TRBJ2-7, with 13 nucleotides matching TRBD2. Trimming took 4 bases from V and 3 from J; bases not matched to a gene: 3. This CDR3 has 14 residues. Per germline, CDR1 GTSNPN and CDR2 SVGIG (reference sequence). The CDR3 DNA follows: TGTGCCTGGACTAGACTAGCGGGAGGCTACGAGCAGTACTTC. This encodes CAWTRLAGGYEQYF.

The chain combines TRBV21-1 with TRBJ2-3; TRBD1 reflects the table's D call only, with no check against the DNA. TRBV21-1 counts as a pseudogene. The CDR3 is 18 residues long. This chain's CDR3 is CASSMKPPTNRTADTQYF. In DNA, the CDR3 is TGTGCCAGCAGCATGAAGCCACCGACGAACAGGACCGCAGATACGCAGTATTTT.

This chain links TRBV19 with TRBJ1-1, with D maybe TRBD1 (5 bases). In germline, CDR1 is LNHDA, CDR2 SQIVND (reference sequence). This CDR3 spans 11 amino acids. Trimming stripped 9 bases from V and 4 bases from J, with 9 bases between. CDR3 nucleotide sequence: TGTGCCAGCTTGGGGCCCACTGAAGCTTTCTTT. Translated: CASLGPTEAFF.

The chain couples TRBV12-2 to TRBJ2-5; the D call TRBD2 from the table was never checked on the DNA. TRBV12-2 represents a pseudogene. The CDR3 consists of 18 residues. CDR3 nucleotide sequence: TGTGCAAGTCGCCCTAGCCGTCCCCCTAGCGGGAGGTGGAAGACCCAGTACTTC. Protein: CASRPSRPPSGRWKTQYF.

This rearrangement joins TRBV29-1 to TRBJ1-1, with 7 bases fitting TRBD1. Germline values: CDR1 SQVTM, CDR2 ANQGSEA. The CDR3 has 15 amino acids. Unmatched junction bases numbered 8, after V lost 4 bases and J lost 0 bases. CDR3 in DNA: TGCAGCGTTGGCCGACAGGGCGGCATGAACACTGAAGCTTTCTTT. Its protein product is CSVGRQGGMNTEAFF. Based on the CDR3 plus reference TRBV29-1 and TRBJ1-1, the full variable domain is SAVISQKPSRDICQRGTSLTIQCQVDSQVTMMFWYRQQPGQSLTLIATANQGSEATYESGFVIDKFPISRPNLTFSTLTVSNMSPEDSSIYLCSVGRQGGMNTEAFFGQGTRLTVV.

The sample holds one count of this clone. V usage is TRBV9 and J usage is TRBJ2-1; D call uncertain. Germline V gene lookup returns CDR1 SGDLS and CDR2 YYNGEE. This CDR3 spans 14 amino acids. Between the trimmed V and J ends, which lost 0 bases and 2 bases, there was a span of 6 bases. CDR3 sequence reads: CASSVGGAYNEQFF. The CDR3 DNA sequence: TGTGCCAGCAGCGTAGGTGGAGCCTACAATGAGCAGTTCTTC.

J is TRBJ1-4 and V is TRBV9; D is perhaps TRBD1 (5 bases). Trimming shortened V by 0 bases and J by 10 bases, and 16 bases separated the two germline ends. Germline V gene sequence: CDR1 SGDLS, CDR2 YYNGEE. This CDR3 contains 15 residues. CDR3 in amino acids: CASSVVGTGRAKLFF. The CDR3 region has the DNA TGTGCCAGCAGCGTAGTCGGGACGGGGAGGGCAAAACTGTTTTTT.

This clone was detected only a few times. The chain carries TRBV15 and TRBJ2-7, with a tentative D call TRBD1 (6 bases). The CDR3 runs 15 residues. Germline V CDR1 and CDR2: LNHNV, YYDKDF (reference sequence). The V gene lost 3 bases and the J gene lost 0 bases, with 12 bases spanning the gap. For the CDR3, the DNA is TGTGCCACCAGCAGGCCAGGGGCCCTCTCCTACGAGCAGTACTTC. As protein: CATSRPGALSYEQYF.

The gene calls are TRBV24-1 and TRBJ2-1; TRBD2 matches 10 bases. Trimming took 3 bases from V and 12 from J; bases not matched to a gene: 16. This CDR3 spans 17 amino acids. In germline, CDR1 is KGHDR, CDR2 SFDVKD. As DNA, the CDR3 is TGTGCCACCAGTGATAAAGCGGGAGGGGAACACCTAAGGGGGCAGTTCTTC. It translates to CATSDKAGGEHLRGQFF.

This chain connects TRBV7-9 to TRBJ2-2; the D gene is possibly TRBD1 (6 bases). The V gene's germline CDR1 is SEHNR and CDR2 FQNEAQ (reference sequence). This CDR3 contains 13 residues. V was pared by 4 bases and J by 4 bases, with 7 bases between. CDR3 DNA: TGTGCCAGCAGCTCACAGGGCACCGGGGAGCTGTTTTTT. The encoded protein is CASSSQGTGELFF.

For the CDR3, the DNA is TGTGCCAGCAGTTTATGTGGACAGGGGGGTTCTGGGGCCAACGTCCTGACTTTC. Amino acid sequence: CASSLCGQGGSGANVLTF. The chain joins TRBV11-3 to TRBJ2-6, with 10 bases aligning to TRBD1. The V gene's germline CDR1 is SGHNT and CDR2 YENEEA. The J segment lost 1 base and the V segment lost 6 bases, leaving 9 bases of the junction unmatched. The CDR3 consists of 18 residues.

The chain links TRBV21-1 to TRBJ1-4; the D segment call TRBD1 is taken from the table without a DNA check. TRBV21-1 is reported as a pseudogene. The CDR3 totals 16 residues. CDR3 in amino acids: CASSKPGQGPDEKLFF. The CDR3 region has the DNA TGTGCCAGCAGCAAGCCGGGACAGGGGCCCGATGAAAAACTGTTTTTT.

The rearrangement joins TRBV10-1 to TRBJ1-1, with D possibly being TRBD1 (6 bases). Germline CDR1 WNHNN, CDR2 SYGVQD (reference sequence). The CDR3 covers 15 residues. The V end was cut by 10 bases, the J end by 4 bases, with 22 bases between. DNA of the CDR3: TGCGCCATACGCCCGGGCAGGGGAGGGGGCACTGAAGCTTTCTTT. This translates into CAIRPGRGGGTEAFF.

On this clone: One end of the junction fails to match germline, which may point to a read error. The rearrangement joins TRBV7-7 to TRBJ1-6, with D maybe TRBD1 (6 bases). CDR1 is SSHAT and CDR2 is FNYEAQ in the germline V gene (reference sequence). This CDR3 region has 13 residues. The chain's CDR3 is CASSENRDSPLHF. The DNA for the CDR3 is TGTGCTAGCAGCGAGAACAGGGATTCACCCCTCCACTTT.

V and J are TRBV28 and TRBJ1-6; TRBD1 matches at 7 bases. Germline V gene sequence: CDR1 MDHEN, CDR2 SYDVKM. J lost 4 bases, V lost 6 bases, and 6 bases had no gene match. This CDR3 spans 15 amino acids. The CDR3 spells CASRLGQTYNSPLHF. In nucleotides, the CDR3 is TGTGCCAGCAGGTTGGGACAGACTTATAATTCACCCCTCCACTTT.

This clone was seen many times. The chain recombines TRBV28 with TRBJ2-7, with TRBD2 matching 7 bases. Losses at the gene ends were 3 bases for V and 2 bases for J; bases not matched to a gene: 4. Per the germline V gene, CDR1 is MDHEN and CDR2 is SYDVKM. This CDR3 comprises 14 residues. CDR3 DNA sequence: TGTGCCAGCAGTTTGGAAGGACTAGCCTACGAGCAGTACTTC. Protein: CASSLEGLAYEQYF.

In nucleotides, the CDR3 is TGTGCCAGCAGACAGGGGCAAGAGACCCAGTACTTC. This gives the protein CASRQGQETQYF. V usage is TRBV2 and J usage is TRBJ2-5; 7 positions agree with TRBD1. The CDR3 length is 12 residues. The V and J ends lost 6 bases and 2 bases, in that order; junction bases with no gene match: 0. Looked up from germline, CDR1 is SNHLY and CDR2 is FYNNEI.

The gene calls are TRBV2 and TRBJ2-3; the match to TRBD2 covers 15 bases. V shed 4 bases and J 5 bases; nucleotides not matched to a gene: 4. The germline V gene has CDR1 SNHLY and CDR2 FYNNEI. The CDR3 runs 16 residues. Here the CDR3 reads CASSGTSGRGGDTQYF. The CDR3 nucleotides are TGTGCCAGCAGTGGGACTAGCGGGAGGGGAGGAGATACGCAGTATTTT.

In its sample, this clone was seen once. V gene TRBV27 combines with J gene TRBJ1-1; tentative D call: TRBD1 (6 bases). The CDR3 is 15 residues long. Trimming left V 10 bases short and J 4 bases short, with 22 bases between. Germline V CDR1 and CDR2: MNHEY, SMNVEV (reference sequence). CDR3 bases: TGTGCCACCAAGAGGGCAGGGGCTAGGGTCACTGAAGCTTTCTTT. Amino acid sequence: CATKRAGARVTEAFF.

Only a few counts were recorded for this clone. The chain uses TRBV12-3 or TRBV12-4 and TRBJ2-7; D gene unclear. The CDR3 loop spans 13 amino acids. Trimming shortened V by 1 base and J by 3 bases, and 7 bases separated the two germline ends. The CDR3 loop is CASSLGRNYEQYF. CDR3 DNA: TGTGCCAGCAGTTTAGGGCGGAACTACGAGCAGTACTTC.

The rearrangement joins TRBV27 to TRBJ2-7; 7 bases are a match to TRBD2. Trimming cost V 6 bases and J 7 bases; bases outside gene matches: 15. The CDR3 extends over 15 amino acids. Germline CDR1 MNHEY, CDR2 SMNVEV (reference sequence). The CDR3 reads CASSLGGEPLREQYF. The CDR3 region has the DNA TGTGCCAGCAGCCTGGGGGGGGAACCGCTACGAGAGCAGTACTTC.

This clone is medium-sized within its sample. The chain recombines TRBV10-2 with TRBJ1-1, with 8 bases lining up with TRBD1. V lost 8 bases and J lost 1; bases outside the gene matches: 3. The CDR3 has 13 residues. Germline CDR1 reads WSHSY; CDR2 reads SAAADI. CDR3 in amino acids: CASGQGTNTEAFF. The CDR3 bases are TGCGCCAGCGGACAGGGAACGAACACTGAAGCTTTCTTT.

This sequence joins TRBV11-2 and TRBJ2-1; D gene ambiguous. V was pared by 8 bases and J by 9 bases, with 11 bases between. This CDR3 region has 11 residues. The V gene's germline CDR1 is SGHAT and CDR2 FQNNGV. CDR3 in DNA: TGTGCCAGCGGCGGCCTTCCTGAGCAGTTCTTC. Protein product: CASGGLPEQFF.

The V gene is TRBV5-1, the J gene TRBJ1-1; D gene ambiguous. The CDR3 consists of 13 residues. Germline loops: CDR1 SGHRS, CDR2 YFSETQ. V shed 2 bases and J shed 5 bases, with 10 bases lying between them. The DNA for the CDR3 is TGCGCCAGCAGCTTTGCCGGGAAAACTGAAGCTTTCTTT. Translating gives CASSFAGKTEAFF.

This chain links TRBV11-2 with TRBJ2-7, with TRBD2 identical over 9 bases. The CDR3 is 15 amino acids. The V gene end was trimmed by 5 bases and the J gene end by 0 bases; junction bases not matched to a gene: 5. Germline CDR1 and CDR2: SGHAT and FQNNGV. The CDR3 sequence is CASSLSGSGSYEQYF. The CDR3 nucleotides read TGTGCCAGCAGCCTTAGCGGGAGTGGCTCCTACGAGCAGTACTTC. Together with reference TRBV11-2 and TRBJ2-7, the CDR3 gives the full variable domain: EAGVAQSPRYKIIEKRQSVAFWCNPISGHATLYWYQQILGQGPKLLIQFQNNGVVDDSQLPKDRFSAERLKGVDSTLKIQPAKLEDSAVYLCASSLSGSGSYEQYFGPGTRLTVT.